This T cell receptor beta chain is drawn from a study of blood T cell repertoires in COVID-19. Turning to the study itself: Acute and convalescent COVID-19 samples came from the United States, Italy and Spain. From T cells, B-cell-depleted T cells, or PBMCs came the material, which was cDNA or gDNA.

CDR1 is MNHEY and CDR2 is SVGAGI in the germline V gene. The ends were cut back, 4 bases at V and 3 bases at J, with 6 bases in the middle. This CDR3 has 12 amino acids. Methods used by the authors: Amplification of reference gene primers was used by the study to estimate nucleated cell counts. TCRdb's copy holds only in-frame clones and misses some; the assay was immunoSEQ multiplex PCR. The V and J calls and the clone size are those of that table, but D and trimming were determined from the DNA. This table holds approximately 73,000 clones, about 80% found once. The sample consisted of peripheral blood. The rearrangement links TRBV6-5 to TRBJ2-5; D gene uncertain. This TCR was sampled from a woman in her 70s with acute or convalescent COVID-19. CDR3 in DNA: TGTGCCAGCAGTTCTGCGGAAGAGACCCAGTACTTC. Translated, it gives CASSSAEETQYF.